This entry lists 19 T cell receptor beta chains sequenced from one sample in a study of early T cells in non-severe SARS-CoV-2 infection. TCRdb re-derived calls from the 5' RACE reads in MiXCR, one entry per CDR3 protein. Seen here are around 77,000 distinct CDR3 sequences, over 4% observed once, and the top ten hold roughly 7.3%. This specimen consisted of whole blood, obtained at baseline. The source is an adult who was a healthcare worker with PCR-confirmed SARS-CoV-2 infection or an uninfected control (not recorded which).

This clonotype was seen ten or more times. V and J are TRBV27 and TRBJ2-7; D might be TRBD1 (5 bases). The CDR3 is 14 residues long. Trimming shortened V by 1 base and J by 2 bases, and 9 bases separated the two germline ends. From germline, CDR1 is MNHEY and CDR2 SMNVEV (reference sequence). CDR3 sequence: CASSLFQGAYEQYF. The CDR3 region has the DNA TGTGCCAGCAGTTTATTCCAGGGTGCCTACGAGCAGTACTTC.

This clonotype has at least ten counts. V and J are TRBV20-1 and TRBJ2-7; 13 bases align to TRBD2. Germline V lookup: CDR1 DFQATT, CDR2 SNEGSKA (reference sequence). V was pared by 2 bases and J by 0 bases, with 7 bases of the junction left unmatched. There are 17 residues in the CDR3. CDR3 DNA sequence: TGCAGTGCTAGATCAAGCCGGACTAGCGGGAGCTCCTACGAGCAGTACTTC. This translates into CSARSSRTSGSSYEQYF.

This clonotype was seen many times. This chain joins TRBV20-1 and TRBJ2-1; TRBD2 aligns across 7 bases. Germline loops: CDR1 DFQATT, CDR2 SNEGSKA (reference sequence). This CDR3 has 14 amino acids. V dropped 0 bases and J dropped 5; count of bases not matched to a gene: 4. CDR3 loop: CSARDYAGDNEQFF. The CDR3 nucleotides are TGCAGTGCTAGAGATTACGCGGGAGACAATGAGCAGTTCTTC.

This clonotype was found a few times. The rearrangement uses TRBV10-1 and TRBJ1-1; TRBD1 is a possible D gene (6 bases). V lost 3 bases, J lost 0 bases, and 20 bases lay in between. Germline assignment: CDR1 WNHNN and CDR2 SYGVQD (reference sequence). CDR3 length: 18 amino acids. This chain's CDR3 is CASSEDRPTWDMNTEAFF. The CDR3 DNA sequence: TGCGCCAGCAGTGAAGACAGACCGACCTGGGACATGAACACTGAAGCTTTCTTT.

This clonotype was recorded at least ten times. V and J are TRBV7-3 and TRBJ2-1; 14 nucleotides match TRBD2. Germline V gene data show CDR1 as SGHTA and CDR2 as FQGTGA. V lost 5 bases to trimming and J lost 10 bases; unmatched junction nucleotides: 13. This CDR3 region has 17 residues. CDR3 DNA sequence: TGTGCCAGCAGCATCGCCCGACCGGGACTAGCGGGAGAGGAGCAGTTCTTC. This codes for CASSIARPGLAGEEQFF.

This clonotype was counted many times. V and J are TRBV2 and TRBJ2-2; no clear D gene. The V end lost 7 bases, the J end lost 1 base, and 4 bases lay between the germline ends. The germline V gene encodes CDR1 SNHLY and CDR2 FYNNEI. The CDR3 extends over 12 amino acids. CDR3 sequence reads: CASMRNTGELFF. As DNA, the CDR3 is TGTGCCAGCATGAGGAACACCGGGGAGCTGTTTTTT.

The J gene is TRBJ1-5, the V gene TRBV10-1; D unclear. This CDR3 spans 14 amino acids. V was shortened by 2 bases and J by 1 base, with 6 bases between the two germline ends. In germline, CDR1 is WNHNN, CDR2 SYGVQD (reference sequence). CDR3 sequence reads: CASSETGSNQPQHF. In nucleotides, the CDR3 is TGCGCCAGCAGTGAGACCGGGAGCAATCAGCCCCAGCATTTT.

The chain uses TRBV20-1 and TRBJ1-1; D uncertain. In germline, CDR1 is DFQATT, CDR2 SNEGSKA (reference sequence). Trimming removed 6 bases from V and 0 bases from J, with 14 bases in between. CDR3 length: 14 residues. CDR3 residues: CSAPPGALNTEAFF. CDR3 nucleotide sequence: TGCAGTGCCCCGCCAGGAGCGCTGAACACTGAAGCTTTCTTT.

This clonotype was observed a few times. The V call is TRBV7-3, the J call TRBJ2-3; D is possibly TRBD2 (5 bases). Germline values: CDR1 SGHTA, CDR2 FQGTGA. V was pared by 4 bases and J by 3 bases, with 11 bases between. The CDR3 totals 14 residues. The CDR3 sequence is CASSSARDTDTQYF. Written as DNA, the CDR3 is TGTGCCAGCAGCTCCGCCCGGGATACAGATACGCAGTATTTT.

Comments on this clonotype: Sequence at one end of the junction differs from germline and may be a read error. The genes are TRBV6-5 and TRBJ1-6; D is unclear. Germline CDR1 reads MNHEY; CDR2 reads SVGAGI. The length of the CDR3 is 13 residues. Written as DNA, the CDR3 is TGTGCCAGCAGATCAAGGGAGAATTCACCCCTCCATTTT. Translation gives CASRSRENSPLHF.

This clonotype appeared many times. The chain combines TRBV7-2 with TRBJ2-1, with TRBD2 matching over 9 bases. This CDR3 region has 15 residues. In germline, CDR1 is SGHTA, CDR2 FQGNSA. J was trimmed by 5 bases and V by 2 bases; bases with no gene match: 4. CDR3 region: CASSLTSGRNNEQFF. For the CDR3, the DNA is TGTGCCAGCAGCTTAACAAGCGGGAGGAACAATGAGCAGTTCTTC.

The rearrangement joins TRBV5-6 to TRBJ2-7; 8 bases are shared with TRBD2. The CDR3 length is 14 residues. The V gene end was trimmed by 2 bases and the J gene end by 5 bases; junction bases not matched to a gene: 6. CDR1 and CDR2 from the germline V gene are SGHDT and YYEEEE. This CDR3 reads CASSFWTSPHEQYF. The DNA of the CDR3 is TGTGCCAGCAGCTTCTGGACTAGCCCCCACGAGCAGTACTTC.

This clonotype appeared many times. The V gene is TRBV20-1, the J gene TRBJ2-2; TRBD2 agrees at 8 bases. With 5 bases clipped from V and 1 base from J, the junction kept 6 bases outside the gene matches. Germline V lookup: CDR1 DFQATT, CDR2 SNEGSKA (reference sequence). This CDR3 has 15 residues. The CDR3 spells CSAPIAGLNTGELFF. CDR3 DNA sequence: TGCAGTGCTCCCATAGCGGGACTGAACACCGGGGAGCTGTTTTTT.

This clonotype showed up just a few times. The rearrangement joins TRBV19 to TRBJ2-7; tentatively, D is TRBD1 (5 bases). Germline V gene data show CDR1 as LNHDA and CDR2 as SQIVND (reference sequence). V lost 5 bases and J 6 bases, leaving 17 bases between the germline ends. This CDR3 contains 14 residues. CDR3 sequence (DNA): TGTGCCAGTAGTTGGGGTGGAGAAGGGGTCGAGCAGTACTTC. Protein product: CASSWGGEGVEQYF.

This clonotype was picked up many times. The chain carries TRBV20-1 and TRBJ2-1; the D gene is possibly TRBD1 (5 bases). The CDR3 spans 14 residues. CDR1 DFQATT and CDR2 SNEGSKA come from the germline V gene (reference sequence). The V end lost 0 bases, the J end lost 1 base, and 7 bases lay between the germline ends. The CDR3 is CSARDKGSYNEQFF. DNA of the CDR3: TGCAGTGCTAGAGATAAGGGGTCCTACAATGAGCAGTTCTTC.

This chain joins TRBV27 and TRBJ1-1, with D tentatively TRBD1 (6 bases). The V gene lost 4 bases and the J gene lost 1 base, with 10 bases spanning the gap. The CDR3 sequence is 14 residues long. Germline V gives CDR1 MNHEY, CDR2 SMNVEV (reference sequence). For the CDR3, the DNA is TGTGCCAGCAGTTACCGCAGGGGGAACACTGAAGCTTTCTTT. Translation: CASSYRRGNTEAFF.

Only a few counts were recorded for this clonotype. The chain links TRBV7-3 to TRBJ2-5; D not certain. Trimming shortened V by 2 bases and J by 7 bases, and 17 bases separated the two germline ends. From germline, CDR1 is SGHTA and CDR2 FQGTGA. There are 15 residues in the CDR3. CDR3 coding DNA: TGTGCCAGCAGCTTATCTCCCCAAGCCCCAGGGACCCAGTACTTC. Amino acids: CASSLSPQAPGTQYF.

This clonotype was found many times. The chain carries TRBV12-3 or TRBV12-4 and TRBJ2-3; 9 nucleotides agree with TRBD2. CDR3 length: 14 amino acids. V trimming: 2 bases; J trimming: 7 bases; junction bases outside the gene matches: 4. In DNA form, the CDR3 reads TGTGCCAGCAGTTTAATCAGCGGGAGGAATACGCAGTATTTT. Its protein product is CASSLISGRNTQYF.

V usage is TRBV5-1 and J usage is TRBJ2-7, with a weak D call TRBD2 (5 bases). Germline assignment: CDR1 SGHRS and CDR2 YFSETQ. Trimming pared 4 bases from V and 7 bases from J, leaving 18 bases between. The CDR3 has 14 residues. The CDR3: CASSPTTSPGEQYF. The CDR3 DNA sequence: TGCGCCAGCAGCCCCACGACGTCACCGGGAGAGCAGTACTTC.